This T cell receptor beta chain was sequenced in a study of identical twins. Healthy Caucasians alone served as donors. This CDR3 is built from 15 residues. From germline, CDR1 is MNHEY and CDR2 SVGAGI. V lost 6 bases, J lost 0 bases, and 15 bases lay in between. As to this clonotype: Its antigen is unknown.

One entry per CDR3 protein results from TCRdb running MiXCR on the 5' RACE reads. Of 450,000 to 600,000 distinct CDR3 sequences in the sample, 20% to 25% are singletons; the top ten hold more than 0.4%. Study-wide results and caveats: Insertions were reduced in abundant cord blood beta clonotypes but not in memory repertoires. The authors drew conclusions from cross-sectional statistical analysis rather than following the same donors. Zero-insertion analyses were open to partial confounding by invariant MAIT and iNKT cells.

This sample also belongs to another study, concerning yellow fever vaccine responses in identical twins.

Source material: CD4+ T cells sorted from blood. The source of this sequence is a woman in her late teens or twenties in good health. The V call is TRBV6-5, the J call TRBJ2-7; TRBD2 is a possible D gene (6 bases). CDR3 in DNA: TGTGCCAGCAGGCTTACTAGCCGGAGCTCCTACGAGCAGTACTTC. Translating it yields CASRLTSRSSYEQYF.